This T cell receptor beta chain was captured in a study of graft-versus-host responses after intestinal transplantation. Repertoires were generated with immunoSEQ multiplex PCR, while TCRdb's copy carries only in-frame clones and drops some. The table has 6,000 to 8,000 clones, 30% to 35% seen once. Co-plated with approximately 200,000 CFSE-labeled responder cells were approximately 200,000 irradiated, violet-dye-labeled stimulator cells. The CDR3 has 13 residues. Looked up from germline, CDR1 is SGHNT and CDR2 is YENEEA. The V gene lost 1 base and the J gene lost 3 bases, with 7 bases spanning the gap.

The sequence was obtained from a human patient who was an organ donor for intestinal transplantation. The rearrangement joins TRBV11-3 to TRBJ2-7, with D unresolved. Material: alloreactive CD8+ T cells from a mixed lymphocyte reaction culture, obtained before transplantation. The subset: CFSE-low proliferating T cells sorted from roughly six-day pre-transplant mixed lymphocyte reaction (GvH or HvG direction). As DNA, the CDR3 is TGTGCCAGCAGCTTAGGAAGCAACTACGAGCAGTACTTC. Amino acid sequence: CASSLGSNYEQYF.